A selection of T cell receptor beta chains follows, all from one sample in a study of OX40 agonist ivuxolimab in advanced cancers. Libraries were prepared by immunoSEQ multiplex PCR; TCRdb keeps only in-frame clonotypes and omits some of them. Of around 70,000 clones in the sample, roughly 87% were seen once. The specimen comprised CD4+ or CD8+ T cells sorted from blood, sampled in a trial of the OX40 agonist ivuxolimab. Receptors were obtained from an adult with an advanced solid tumor such as melanoma, head and neck, liver or kidney cancer. The CDR3 runs from the conserved cysteine through the conserved F or W. Each record gives: clone size, D gene, V gene, J gene, CDR3 protein, CDR3 DNA. The D gene is left open where the match is weak. Size is omitted from some rows. Given values are once, few, many or a class for expanded clones.

once,NA,TRBV6-5,TRBJ2-5,CASSYSQGGETQYF,TGTGCCAGCAGTTACTCTCAGGGTGGAGAGACCCAGTACTTC
NA,NA,TRBV14,TRBJ2-1,CASSLQGEQFF,TGTGCCAGCAGCCTACAAGGTGAGCAGTTCTTC
NA,NA,TRBV12-2,TRBJ2-6,CASRLVGSGIFSGANVLTF,NA
NA,NA,TRBV11-2,TRBJ2-4,CASSVRGSPVAKNIQYF,TGTGCCAGCAGCGTCCGGGGGTCACCCGTAGCCAAAAACATTCAGTACTTC
NA,TRBD2,TRBV28,TRBJ2-7,CASSGGGASGRYEQYF,TGTGCCAGCAGTGGGGGTGGGGCTAGCGGACGCTACGAGCAGTACTTC
NA,TRBD2,TRBV5-6,TRBJ2-5,CASSSLTSAGAEETQYF,TGTGCCAGCAGCTCCTTGACTAGCGCGGGTGCTGAAGAGACCCAGTACTTC
NA,TRBD2,TRBV12-5,TRBJ2-3,CASGNASGGGYTQYF,TGTGCTAGTGGCAACGCTAGCGGGGGGGGTTATACGCAGTATTTT
NA,NA,TRBV5-4,TRBJ2-2,CASSLPGAAGELFF,TGTGCCAGCAGCTTGCCAGGGGCGGCCGGGGAGCTGTTTTTT
NA,TRBD2,TRBV11-1,TRBJ2-7,CASSLGTSGFYEQYF,TGTGCCAGCAGCTTGGGGACTAGCGGATTCTACGAGCAGTACTTC
NA,NA,TRBV5-1,TRBJ1-2,CASSDGRETYGYTF,TGCGCCAGCAGCGACGGCAGGGAAACCTATGGCTACACCTTC
NA,NA,TRBV5-1,TRBJ1-1,CASSLAYENTEAFF,TGCGCCAGCAGCTTGGCTTACGAGAACACTGAAGCTTTCTTT
NA,TRBD1,TRBV10-3,TRBJ1-4,CATQGAGDEKLFF,TGTGCCACACAGGGGGCCGGTGATGAAAAACTGTTTTTT
NA,NA,TRBV6-5,TRBJ1-1,CASSYSAGNTEAFF,TGTGCCAGCAGTTACTCGGCGGGGAACACTGAAGCTTTCTTT
NA,NA,TRBV18,TRBJ1-1,CASSPPHGGRTEAFF,TGTGCCAGCTCACCACCGCACGGAGGAAGGACTGAAGCTTTCTTT
NA,TRBD1,TRBV7-9,TRBJ1-6,CASSLNRGDSPLHF,TGTGCCAGCAGCTTAAACAGGGGCGATTCACCCCTCCACTTT
NA,NA,TRBV7-8,TRBJ1-1,CASSLVLGPPEAFF,TGTGCCAGCAGCTTAGTTTTGGGCCCACCTGAAGCTTTCTTT
NA,NA,TRBV28,TRBJ2-7,CASSSTPSYEQYF,TGTGCCAGCAGTTCGACCCCTTCCTACGAGCAGTACTTC
NA,NA,TRBV2,TRBJ1-2,CASRAANYGYTF,TGTGCCAGCAGAGCAGCTAACTATGGCTACACCTTC
NA,NA,TRBV5-5,TRBJ1-1,CASSLGWANTEAFF,TGTGCCAGCAGCTTGGGGTGGGCGAACACTGAAGCTTTCTTT
NA,NA,TRBV28,TRBJ2-5,CASPPGEGWAHQETQYF,TGTGCCAGCCCACCGGGCGAGGGATGGGCACACCAAGAGACCCAGTACTTC
once,TRBD2,TRBV5-1,TRBJ2-1,CASSLTSGSNEQFF,TGCGCCAGCAGCTTAACTAGCGGGAGCAATGAGCAGTTCTTC
NA,NA,TRBV28,TRBJ2-7,CASSTPDGAGEQYF,TGTGCCAGCAGTACCCCGGACGGGGCTGGGGAGCAGTACTTC